This T cell receptor beta chain appears in the sequencing data of a study of T-cell memory formation after mild COVID-19. Employing constant-segment primers, 5'RACE generated TCR alpha and TCR beta cDNA libraries bearing sample barcodes and UMIs. In TCRdb, the 5' RACE reads were re-called with MiXCR into one record per CDR3 protein. In the table there are fewer than 650,000 distinct CDR3 sequences, around 16% of which are singletons. General observations from the study: The main location of contracting CD4+ clones was CM and EM, and that of contracting CD8+ clones was EMRA. Detection of some responders pre-infection suggested pre-existing cross-reactive memory T cells participated.

On this clonotype: Its cognate antigen is unknown.

Germline assignment: CDR1 KGHDR and CDR2 SFDVKD. After removal of 7 bases from V and 6 bases from J, the junction contained 10 bases not matched to a gene. The CDR3 consists of 16 residues. This TCR was recovered from an adult woman who had mild COVID-19 (a few samples of this study predate the infection). Cell type and time point are not known. The chain links TRBV24-1 to TRBJ2-2; 10 bases are a match to TRBD1. Input material: PBMCs or a T cell subset sorted from them (not recorded which). In DNA form, the CDR3 reads TGTGCCACCAGAGCCCGGGACAGGGGAGGGCCCGGGGAGCTGTTTTTT. It encodes CATRARDRGGPGELFF.